The 7 T cell receptor beta chains listed next were all sequenced from one sample in a study of control samples from healthy donors and cancer patients. Clones were sequenced by immunoSEQ multiplex PCR, and TCRdb holds only the in-frame ones, with some missing. Of over 100,000 clones listed, around 89% are singletons. Input material: blood. The receptors stem from a middle-aged man in good health.

This chain uses TRBV4-3 with TRBJ1-2; 12 positions agree with TRBD1. The CDR3 is 16 amino acids. Germline V lookup: CDR1 LGHNA, CDR2 YSLEER. V trimming: 3 bases; J trimming: 8 bases; junction bases outside the gene matches: 10. The CDR3 nucleotides read TGCGCCAGCAGCCATCATCCGGGACAGGGGGCTCAGGGCTACACCTTC. This translates into CASSHHPGQGAQGYTF.

The chain couples TRBV3-1 (or the pseudogene TRBV3-2) to TRBJ2-5; unclear D gene. Germline V gene sequence: CDR1 LGHDT, CDR2 YNNKEL (reference sequence). The CDR3 loop spans 11 amino acids. V lost 3 bases and J lost 5, with 4 bases in between. CDR3 region: CASSHVETQYF. CDR3 in DNA: TGTGCCAGCAGCCATGTTGAGACCCAGTACTTC.

This chain links TRBV9 with TRBJ2-1, with a tentative D call TRBD1 (6 bases). Germline V CDR1 and CDR2: SGDLS, YYNGEE. This CDR3 has 16 amino acids. Trimming removed 4 bases from V and 2 bases from J, with 16 bases in between. CDR3 loop: CASSTRGEGAYNEQFF. CDR3 bases: TGTGCCAGCAGCACCAGGGGCGAGGGGGCCTACAATGAGCAGTTCTTC.

This chain uses TRBV11-3 with TRBJ1-1, with TRBD1 as a possible D gene (6 bases). The CDR3 spans 15 residues. The ends were cut back, 0 bases at V and 0 bases at J, with 8 bases in the middle. Germline assignment: CDR1 SGHNT and CDR2 YENEEA. The CDR3 region is CASSLEAGVNTEAFF. As DNA, the CDR3 is TGTGCCAGCAGCTTAGAGGCAGGGGTGAACACTGAAGCTTTCTTT.

This chain links TRBV5-1 with TRBJ1-2; 7 nucleotides align to TRBD1. The CDR3 is 14 residues long. Germline V gives CDR1 SGHRS, CDR2 YFSETQ. J gave up 1 base and V 4 bases, and 4 bases lay outside the gene matches. The CDR3 DNA follows: TGCGCCAGCAGCCAGGGACAGATTAACTATGGCTACACCTTC. This translates into CASSQGQINYGYTF. The full variable domain, rest sourced from reference TRBV5-1 and TRBJ1-2, is KAGVTQTPRYLIKTRGQQVTLSCSPISGHRSVSWYQQTPGQGLQFLFEYFSETQRNKGNFPGRFSGRQFSNSRSEMNVSTLELGDSALYLCASSQGQINYGYTFGSGTRLTVV.

The chain carries TRBV10-1 and TRBJ2-1, with D perhaps being TRBD1 or TRBD2 (6 bases each). CDR1 is WNHNN, CDR2 SYGVQD, per germline (reference sequence). The ends were cut back, 8 bases at V and 3 bases at J, with 23 bases in the middle. The CDR3 length is 17 residues. The CDR3 reads CASSKAGGPRHYNEQFF. CDR3 nucleotides: TGCGCCAGCTCTAAAGCTGGGGGGCCGCGCCACTACAATGAGCAGTTCTTC.

The genes are TRBV5-6 and TRBJ1-6; no clear D. Trimming removed 4 bases from V and 8 bases from J, with 10 bases in between. The CDR3 length is 13 residues. Germline V CDR1 and CDR2: SGHDT, YYEEEE. The CDR3 DNA is TGTGCCAGCAGCCGAACGAGGGATTCACCCCTCCACTTT. Translated: CASSRTRDSPLHF.